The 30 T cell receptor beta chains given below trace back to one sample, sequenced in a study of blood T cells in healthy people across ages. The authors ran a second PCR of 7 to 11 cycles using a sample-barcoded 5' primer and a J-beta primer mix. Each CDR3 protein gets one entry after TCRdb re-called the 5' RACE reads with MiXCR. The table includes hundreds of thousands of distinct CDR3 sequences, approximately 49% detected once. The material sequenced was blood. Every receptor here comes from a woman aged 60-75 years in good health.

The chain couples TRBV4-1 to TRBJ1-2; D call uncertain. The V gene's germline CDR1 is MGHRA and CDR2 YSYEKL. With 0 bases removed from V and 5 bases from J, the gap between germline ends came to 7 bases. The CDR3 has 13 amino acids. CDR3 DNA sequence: TGCGCCAGCAGCCAAGATCCGTCTTATGGCTACACCTTC. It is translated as CASSQDPSYGYTF.

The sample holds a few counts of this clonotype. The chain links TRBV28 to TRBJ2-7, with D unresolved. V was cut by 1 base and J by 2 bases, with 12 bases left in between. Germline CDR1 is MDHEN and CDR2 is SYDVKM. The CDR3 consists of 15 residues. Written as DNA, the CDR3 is TGTGCCAGCAGTTTATCAGTTCTTGGGCCCTACGAGCAGTACTTC. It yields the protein CASSLSVLGPYEQYF.

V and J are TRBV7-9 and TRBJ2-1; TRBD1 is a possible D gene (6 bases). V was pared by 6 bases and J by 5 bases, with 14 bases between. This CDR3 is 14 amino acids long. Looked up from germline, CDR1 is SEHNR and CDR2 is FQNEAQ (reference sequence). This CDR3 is CASSSSWDNNEQFF. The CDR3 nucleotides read TGTGCCAGCAGTTCGAGTTGGGACAACAATGAGCAGTTCTTC.

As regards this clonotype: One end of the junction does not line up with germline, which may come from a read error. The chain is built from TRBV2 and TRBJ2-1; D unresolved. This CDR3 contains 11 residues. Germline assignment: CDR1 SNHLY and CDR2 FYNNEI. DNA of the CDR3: TGTGCCAGCACCCAAAGAGTTGAGCCGTTCTTC. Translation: CASTQRVEPFF.

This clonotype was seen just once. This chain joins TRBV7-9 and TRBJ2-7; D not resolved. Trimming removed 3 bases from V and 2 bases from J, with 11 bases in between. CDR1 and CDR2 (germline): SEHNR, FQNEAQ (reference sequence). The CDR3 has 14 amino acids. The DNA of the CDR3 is TGTGCCAGCAGCTTTGCAGGAATGACCTACGAGCAGTACTTC. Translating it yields CASSFAGMTYEQYF.

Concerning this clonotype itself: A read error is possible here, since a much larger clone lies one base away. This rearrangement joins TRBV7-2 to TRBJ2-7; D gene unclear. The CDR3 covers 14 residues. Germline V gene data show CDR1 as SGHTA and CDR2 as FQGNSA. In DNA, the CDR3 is TGTGCCAGCAGCTTAGACGGGTCCTCCGACGAGCAGTACTTC. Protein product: CASSLDGSSDEQYF.

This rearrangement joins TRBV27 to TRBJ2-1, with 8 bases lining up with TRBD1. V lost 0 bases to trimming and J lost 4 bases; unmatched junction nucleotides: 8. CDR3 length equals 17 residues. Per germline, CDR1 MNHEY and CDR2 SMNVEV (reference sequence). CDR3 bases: TGTGCCAGCAGTTTATCGGGGGACAGGCCTCCGTACAATGAGCAGTTCTTC. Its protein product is CASSLSGDRPPYNEQFF.

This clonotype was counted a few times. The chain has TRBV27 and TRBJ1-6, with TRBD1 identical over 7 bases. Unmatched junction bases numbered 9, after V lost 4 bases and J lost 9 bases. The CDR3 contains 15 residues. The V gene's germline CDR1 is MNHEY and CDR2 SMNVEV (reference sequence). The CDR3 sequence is CASSSRGLGSSPLHF. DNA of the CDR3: TGTGCCAGCAGTTCCAGGGGGTTGGGGAGTTCACCCCTCCACTTT.

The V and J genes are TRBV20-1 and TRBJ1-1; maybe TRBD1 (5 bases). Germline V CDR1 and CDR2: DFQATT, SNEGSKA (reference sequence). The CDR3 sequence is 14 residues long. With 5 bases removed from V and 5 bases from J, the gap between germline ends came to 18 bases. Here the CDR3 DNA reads TGCAGTGCTCGTCCGGGACGGAGGCGGACTGAAGCTTTCTTT. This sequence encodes CSARPGRRRTEAFF.

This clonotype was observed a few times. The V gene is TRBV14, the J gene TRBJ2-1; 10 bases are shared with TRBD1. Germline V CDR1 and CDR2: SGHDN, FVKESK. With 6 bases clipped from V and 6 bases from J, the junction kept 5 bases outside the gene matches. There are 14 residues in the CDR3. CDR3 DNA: TGTGCCAGCAGACCTTGGGACAGGGGCAATGAGCAGTTCTTC. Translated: CASRPWDRGNEQFF.

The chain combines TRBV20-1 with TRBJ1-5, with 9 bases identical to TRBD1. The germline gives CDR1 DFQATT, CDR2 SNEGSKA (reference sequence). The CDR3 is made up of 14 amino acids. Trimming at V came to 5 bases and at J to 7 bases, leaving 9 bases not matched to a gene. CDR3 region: CSAWTGEFGQPQHF. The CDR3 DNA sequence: TGCAGTGCTTGGACAGGGGAGTTTGGACAGCCCCAGCATTTT.

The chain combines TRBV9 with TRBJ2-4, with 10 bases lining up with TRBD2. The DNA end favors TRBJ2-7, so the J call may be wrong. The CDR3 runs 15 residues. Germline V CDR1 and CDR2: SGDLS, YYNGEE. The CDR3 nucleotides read TGTGCCAGCAGCATAGTGCCTAGCGGGAGTAGCGAGCAGTACTTC. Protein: CASSIVPSGSSEQYF.

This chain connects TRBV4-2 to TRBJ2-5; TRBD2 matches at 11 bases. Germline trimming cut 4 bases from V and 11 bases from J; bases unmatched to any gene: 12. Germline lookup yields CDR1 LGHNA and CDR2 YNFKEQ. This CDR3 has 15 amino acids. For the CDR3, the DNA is TGTGCCAGCAGCCCGACTAGCGGGAAGGGAAATGAGCAGTACTTC. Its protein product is CASSPTSGKGNEQYF.

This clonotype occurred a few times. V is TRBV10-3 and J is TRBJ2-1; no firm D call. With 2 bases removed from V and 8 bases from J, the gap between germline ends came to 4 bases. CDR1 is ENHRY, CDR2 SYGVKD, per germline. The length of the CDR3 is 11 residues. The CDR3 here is CAISEVYEQFF. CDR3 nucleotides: TGTGCCATCAGTGAGGTCTATGAGCAGTTCTTC.

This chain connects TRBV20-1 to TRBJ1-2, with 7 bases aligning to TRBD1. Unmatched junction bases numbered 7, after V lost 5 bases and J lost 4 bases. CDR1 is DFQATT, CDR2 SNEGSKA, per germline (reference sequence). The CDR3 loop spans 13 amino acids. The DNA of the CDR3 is TGCAGTGCTCAGACAGGGATCGTCTATGGCTACACCTTC. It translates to CSAQTGIVYGYTF.

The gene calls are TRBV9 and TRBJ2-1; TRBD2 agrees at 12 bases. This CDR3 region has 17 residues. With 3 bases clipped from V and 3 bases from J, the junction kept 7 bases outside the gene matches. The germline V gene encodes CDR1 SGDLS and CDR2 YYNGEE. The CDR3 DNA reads TGTGCCAGCAGCGATGGCGCTAGCGGGAGGGACTACAATGAGCAGTTCTTC. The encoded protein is CASSDGASGRDYNEQFF.

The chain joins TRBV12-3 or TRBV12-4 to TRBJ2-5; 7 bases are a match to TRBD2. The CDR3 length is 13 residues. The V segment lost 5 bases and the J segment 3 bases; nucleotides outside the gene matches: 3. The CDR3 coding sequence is TGTGCCAGCAGTATGGGGGGGGAAGAGACCCAGTACTTC. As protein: CASSMGGEETQYF.

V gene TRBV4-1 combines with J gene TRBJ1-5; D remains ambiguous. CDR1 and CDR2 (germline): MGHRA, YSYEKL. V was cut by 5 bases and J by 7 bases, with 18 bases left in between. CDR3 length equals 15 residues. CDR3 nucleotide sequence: TGCGCCAGCAGCGCAGGAGCGGTCGTCAGACAGCCCCAGCATTTT. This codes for CASSAGAVVRQPQHF.

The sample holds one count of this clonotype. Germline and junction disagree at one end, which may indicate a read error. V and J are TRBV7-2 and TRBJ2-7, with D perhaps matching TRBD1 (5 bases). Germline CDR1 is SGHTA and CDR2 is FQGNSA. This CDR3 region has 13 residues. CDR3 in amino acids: CAGSLRQSYEQYF. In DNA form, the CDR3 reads TGTGCCGGCAGCCTCCGACAGTCCTACGAGCAGTACTTC.

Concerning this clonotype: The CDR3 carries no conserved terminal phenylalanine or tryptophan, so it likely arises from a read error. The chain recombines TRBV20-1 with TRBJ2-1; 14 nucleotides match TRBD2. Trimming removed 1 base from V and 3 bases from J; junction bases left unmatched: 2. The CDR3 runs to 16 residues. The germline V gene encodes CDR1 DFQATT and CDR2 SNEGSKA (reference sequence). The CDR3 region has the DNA TGCAGTGCTAGAGGACTAGCGGGAGGGATCTACAATGAGCAGTTCCTC. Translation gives CSARGLAGGIYNEQFL.

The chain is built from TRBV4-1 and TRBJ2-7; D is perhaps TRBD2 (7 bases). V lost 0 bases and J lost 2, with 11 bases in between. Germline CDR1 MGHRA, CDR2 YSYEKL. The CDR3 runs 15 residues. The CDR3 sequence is CASSQDQGRAYEQYF. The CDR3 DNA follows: TGCGCCAGCAGCCAAGATCAGGGGAGGGCCTACGAGCAGTACTTC.

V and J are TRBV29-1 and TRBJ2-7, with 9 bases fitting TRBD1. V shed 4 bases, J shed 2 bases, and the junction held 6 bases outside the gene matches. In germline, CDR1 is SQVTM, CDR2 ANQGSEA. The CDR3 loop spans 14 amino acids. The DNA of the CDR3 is TGCAGCGTTGGAGTGGGGACAGGGACCTACGAGCAGTACTTC. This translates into CSVGVGTGTYEQYF.

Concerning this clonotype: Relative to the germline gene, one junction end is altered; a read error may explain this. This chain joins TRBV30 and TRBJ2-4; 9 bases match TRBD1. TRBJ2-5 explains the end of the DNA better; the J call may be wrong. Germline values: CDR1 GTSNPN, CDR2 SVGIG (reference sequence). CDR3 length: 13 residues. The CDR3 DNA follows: TGTGTCTGGAGTCTACAGGGGGCTGAGACCCAGTACTTC. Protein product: CVWSLQGAETQYF.

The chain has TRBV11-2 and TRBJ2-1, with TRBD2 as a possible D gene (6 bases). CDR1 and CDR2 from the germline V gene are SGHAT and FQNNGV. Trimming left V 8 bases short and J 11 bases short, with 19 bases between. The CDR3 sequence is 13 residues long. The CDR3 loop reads CASGRNGGNKQFF. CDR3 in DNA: TGTGCCAGCGGGAGAAACGGAGGGAATAAGCAGTTCTTC. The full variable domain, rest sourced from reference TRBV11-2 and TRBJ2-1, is EAGVAQSPRYKIIEKRQSVAFWCNPISGHATLYWYQQILGQGPKLLIQFQNNGVVDDSQLPKDRFSAERLKGVDSTLKIQPAKLEDSAVYLCASGRNGGNKQFFGPGTRLTVL.

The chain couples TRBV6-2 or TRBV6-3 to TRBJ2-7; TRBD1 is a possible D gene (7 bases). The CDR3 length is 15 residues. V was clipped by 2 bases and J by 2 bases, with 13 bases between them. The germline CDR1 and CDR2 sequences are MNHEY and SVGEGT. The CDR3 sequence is CASSYRGTAPYEQYF. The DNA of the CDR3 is TGTGCCAGCAGTTACCGCGGGACAGCCCCCTACGAGCAGTACTTC.

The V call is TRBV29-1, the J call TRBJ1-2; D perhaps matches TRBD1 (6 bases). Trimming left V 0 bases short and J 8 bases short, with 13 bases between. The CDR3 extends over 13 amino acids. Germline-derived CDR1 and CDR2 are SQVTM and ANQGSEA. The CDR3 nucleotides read TGCAGCGTTGAAGATCCAGCAGGGGTAGGCTACACCTTC. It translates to CSVEDPAGVGYTF.

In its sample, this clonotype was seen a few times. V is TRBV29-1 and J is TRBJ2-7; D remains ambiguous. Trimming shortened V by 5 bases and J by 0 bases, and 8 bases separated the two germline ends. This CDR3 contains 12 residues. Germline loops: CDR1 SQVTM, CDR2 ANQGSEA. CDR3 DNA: TGCAGCGTTATAGGGTCCTCCTACGAGCAGTACTTC. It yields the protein CSVIGSSYEQYF.

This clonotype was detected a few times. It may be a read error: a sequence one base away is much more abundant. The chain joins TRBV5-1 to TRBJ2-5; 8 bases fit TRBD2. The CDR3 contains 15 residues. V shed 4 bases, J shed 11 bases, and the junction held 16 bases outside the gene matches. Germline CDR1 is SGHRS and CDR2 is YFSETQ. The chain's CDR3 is CASSEGLVGGNEQYF. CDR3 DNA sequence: TGCGCCAGCAGCGAGGGACTAGTCGGGGGCAATGAGCAGTACTTC.

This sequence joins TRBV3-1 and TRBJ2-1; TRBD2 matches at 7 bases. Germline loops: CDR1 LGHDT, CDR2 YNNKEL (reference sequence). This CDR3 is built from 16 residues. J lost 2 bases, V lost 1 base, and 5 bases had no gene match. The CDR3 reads CASSQVRGRAYNEQFF. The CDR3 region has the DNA TGTGCCAGCAGCCAAGTAAGAGGGAGGGCCTACAATGAGCAGTTCTTC.

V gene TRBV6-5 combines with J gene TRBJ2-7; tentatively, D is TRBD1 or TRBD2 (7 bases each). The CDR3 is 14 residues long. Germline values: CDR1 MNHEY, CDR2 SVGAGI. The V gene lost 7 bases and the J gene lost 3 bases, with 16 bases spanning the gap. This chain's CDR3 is CASKTGDYDYEQYF. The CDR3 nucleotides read TGTGCCAGCAAAACAGGGGACTACGACTACGAGCAGTACTTC.